The 17 T cell receptor beta chains in this list originate from one sample, sequenced in a study of neurological immune-mediated disorders. Using its own MiXCR run on the 5' RACE reads, TCRdb lists one record per CDR3 protein. This sample has around 61,000 distinct CDR3 sequences, with approximately 5.3% found just once. Sequencing used PBMCs. The receptors come from a human donor with multiple sclerosis. The donor label of this sample is uncertain.

At least ten counts were recorded for this clonotype. The chain recombines TRBV20-1 with TRBJ1-3, with TRBD1 identical over 8 bases. The CDR3 extends over 16 amino acids. Germline V gene data show CDR1 as DFQATT and CDR2 as SNEGSKA (reference sequence). Losses at the gene ends were 2 bases for V and 3 bases for J; bases not matched to a gene: 9. This CDR3 reads CSARTLSGGVGNTIYF. In DNA form, the CDR3 reads TGCAGTGCTAGAACACTCTCAGGGGGCGTTGGAAACACCATATATTTT.

This clonotype was counted at least ten times. This sequence joins TRBV5-1 and TRBJ2-3; D ambiguous. The CDR3 contains 12 residues. Germline-derived CDR1 and CDR2 are SGHRS and YFSETQ. Deletions cut 0 bases from V and 5 bases from J, with 4 bases between. The CDR3 loop reads CASSLDRDTQYF. DNA for the CDR3: TGCGCCAGCAGCTTGGACAGAGATACGCAGTATTTT.

There are many counts of this clonotype. This chain links TRBV12-3 or TRBV12-4 with TRBJ1-2, with 8 bases aligning to TRBD1. The length of the CDR3 is 13 residues. Trimming removed 6 bases from V and 7 bases from J; junction bases left unmatched: 7. In nucleotides, the CDR3 is TGTGCCAGCAGAACCCGGACAGGGAGTGGCTACACCTTC. It specifies CASRTRTGSGYTF.

This clonotype was seen many times. This sequence joins TRBV5-1 and TRBJ2-1; 16 positions agree with TRBD2. This CDR3 has 17 amino acids. V shed 4 bases, J shed 7 bases, and the junction held 8 bases outside the gene matches. CDR1 is SGHRS, CDR2 YFSETQ, per germline. Here the CDR3 DNA reads TGCGCCAGCAGCCGGGGACTAGCGGGGGGGCTAGTGAATGAGCAGTTCTTC. Protein product: CASSRGLAGGLVNEQFF.

This clonotype was counted at least ten times. J is TRBJ2-7 and V is TRBV5-1, with D possibly matching TRBD2 (6 bases). The germline V gene has CDR1 SGHRS and CDR2 YFSETQ. Trimming left V 3 bases short and J 0 bases short, with 10 bases between. This CDR3 contains 14 residues. The CDR3 spells CASSSIGGSYEQYF. CDR3 nucleotide sequence: TGCGCCAGCAGCTCGATCGGGGGCTCCTACGAGCAGTACTTC.

The table lists this clonotype with many counts. The chain couples TRBV20-1 to TRBJ2-3; a possible D gene is TRBD2 (5 bases). The CDR3 length is 13 residues. In germline, CDR1 is DFQATT, CDR2 SNEGSKA (reference sequence). The V gene lost 2 bases and the J gene lost 6 bases, with 12 bases spanning the gap. The CDR3 is CSARIPPGDTQYF. Written as DNA, the CDR3 is TGCAGTGCTAGAATTCCCCCGGGGGATACGCAGTATTTT.

The rearrangement links TRBV6-1 to TRBJ1-6; possibly TRBD1 for D (5 bases). The CDR3 is 13 amino acids. Trimming removed 1 base from V and 12 bases from J, with 10 bases in between. Germline CDR1 and CDR2: MNHNS and SASEGT. In nucleotides, the CDR3 is TGTGCCAGCAGTGAAGGACAGCGGGGACCCCTCCACTTT. As protein: CASSEGQRGPLHF.

In its sample, this clonotype was seen many times. The chain recombines TRBV11-2 with TRBJ2-3; perhaps TRBD1 as D (5 bases). Trimming removed 3 bases from V and 0 bases from J, with 7 bases in between. This CDR3 is 14 amino acids long. The germline V gene has CDR1 SGHAT and CDR2 FQNNGV. DNA for the CDR3: TGTGCCAGCAGCTTCAGGGATAGCACAGATACGCAGTATTTT. Protein sequence: CASSFRDSTDTQYF. The full variable domain, with the rest looked up from reference TRBV11-2 and TRBJ2-3, is EAGVAQSPRYKIIEKRQSVAFWCNPISGHATLYWYQQILGQGPKLLIQFQNNGVVDDSQLPKDRFSAERLKGVDSTLKIQPAKLEDSAVYLCASSFRDSTDTQYFGPGTRLTVL.

This clonotype was detected many times. The chain combines TRBV5-1 with TRBJ2-1; TRBD2 matches at 10 bases. The CDR3 spans 15 residues. Germline lookup yields CDR1 SGHRS and CDR2 YFSETQ. The junction had 9 bases not matched to a gene; V was cut back by 7 bases and J by 5 bases. The CDR3 spells CASGYGLADHNEQFF. The CDR3 nucleotides read TGCGCCAGCGGCTATGGACTAGCGGACCACAATGAGCAGTTCTTC. Looking up the rest from reference TRBV5-1 and TRBJ2-1 gives the full variable domain: KAGVTQTPRYLIKTRGQQVTLSCSPISGHRSVSWYQQTPGQGLQFLFEYFSETQRNKGNFPGRFSGRQFSNSRSEMNVSTLELGDSALYLCASGYGLADHNEQFFGPGTRLTVL.

This clonotype has ten or more counts. The rearrangement links TRBV10-3 to TRBJ2-7, with D tentatively TRBD1 or TRBD2 (6 bases each). The CDR3 length is 13 residues. The germline V gene encodes CDR1 ENHRY and CDR2 SYGVKD. Trimming took 10 bases from V and 0 from J, leaving 13 bases between them. The CDR3 DNA follows: TGTGCCACCCGGCGGGACAACTCCTACGAGCAGTACTTC. Amino acids: CATRRDNSYEQYF.

Many counts were recorded for this clonotype. This chain joins TRBV10-3 and TRBJ2-2; D remains ambiguous. Germline lookup yields CDR1 ENHRY and CDR2 SYGVKD. V lost 10 bases and J 5 bases, leaving 17 bases between the germline ends. The length of the CDR3 is 14 residues. The CDR3 nucleotides read TGTGCCAACGGACCCCGGAGAGGAACCGGGGAGCTGTTTTTT. Its translation: CANGPRRGTGELFF.

This clonotype was detected ten times or more. The chain employs TRBV15 and TRBJ2-1; no reliable D call. V lost 5 bases to trimming and J lost 10 bases, with 9 bases between them. Germline CDR1 and CDR2: LNHNV and YYDKDF (reference sequence). The CDR3 sequence is 11 residues long. Written as DNA, the CDR3 is TGTGCCACCAGCGTGACCGCGGAGCAGTTCTTC. This translates into CATSVTAEQFF.

This clonotype was detected many times. This chain connects TRBV6-6 to TRBJ1-5; a possible D gene is TRBD1 (6 bases). The CDR3 is 14 residues long. Germline V gene sequence: CDR1 MNHNY, CDR2 SVGAGI (reference sequence). V was shortened by 5 bases and J by 2 bases, with 10 bases between the two germline ends. DNA for the CDR3: TGTGCCAGCAGTCCAGGGGACGGCAATCAGCCCCAGCATTTT. Amino acids: CASSPGDGNQPQHF.

This clonotype was counted at least ten times. This rearrangement joins TRBV5-1 to TRBJ2-2; D is ambiguous. In germline, CDR1 is SGHRS, CDR2 YFSETQ. V was clipped by 1 base and J by 2 bases, with 9 bases between them. The length of the CDR3 is 15 residues. CDR3 sequence reads: CASSLTPPNTGELFF. The CDR3 DNA sequence: TGCGCCAGCAGCTTGACTCCCCCTAACACCGGGGAGCTGTTTTTT.

This clonotype has a count of ten or more. The chain combines TRBV10-2 with TRBJ1-6; D is uncertain. V was clipped by 4 bases and J by 7 bases, with 8 bases between them. Germline V lookup: CDR1 WSHSY, CDR2 SAAADI. The CDR3 runs 13 residues. The CDR3 reads CASSGAGNSPLHF. The CDR3 coding sequence is TGCGCCAGCAGTGGCGCGGGCAATTCACCCCTCCACTTT.

This clonotype was seen repeatedly, ten times or more. The V call is TRBV29-1, the J call TRBJ2-5, with 7 nucleotides matching TRBD1. The germline CDR1 and CDR2 sequences are SQVTM and ANQGSEA. This CDR3 comprises 15 residues. The trim removed 6 bases at V and 2 bases at J, leaving 12 bases unmatched. The CDR3 DNA reads TGCAGCGTCCACAGGGGTTCGCATTTTCAAGAGACCCAGTACTTC. This sequence encodes CSVHRGSHFQETQYF.

There are many counts of this clonotype. The V and J genes are TRBV20-1 and TRBJ1-2; a weak D match, TRBD1 (5 bases). Per the germline V gene, CDR1 is DFQATT and CDR2 is SNEGSKA (reference sequence). The germline V and J ends were trimmed by 0 bases and 4 bases, with 12 bases remaining between them. The CDR3 sequence is 14 residues long. DNA for the CDR3: TGCAGTGCTAGAGATCCCCAGGGTGGCTATGGCTACACCTTC. This translates into CSARDPQGGYGYTF.